The 28 T cell receptor beta chains listed next were all sequenced from one sample in a study of neoadjuvant anti-PD-1 for oral cavity cancer. Clones were read by immunoSEQ multiplex PCR, and TCRdb kept only the in-frame ones, dropping some. The table includes some 33,000 clones, around four fifths detected once. Time point reported: after neoadjuvant nivolumab, at surgical resection. The source material was PBMCs, sampled after nivolumab (anti-PD-1) treatment. Receptor source: a person aged 35-79 years with oral cavity squamous cell carcinoma.

The gene calls are TRBV6-5 and TRBJ2-5; 9 positions agree with TRBD2. The germline V gene encodes CDR1 MNHEY and CDR2 SVGAGI. With 6 bases clipped from V and 5 bases from J, the junction kept 10 bases outside the gene matches. The CDR3 runs to 15 residues. Here the CDR3 reads CASSVPLAGRETQYF. DNA for the CDR3: TGTGCCAGCAGCGTACCCCTAGCGGGGCGTGAGACCCAGTACTTC.

In its sample, this clone was seen once. The sample has other DNA sequences that encode this CDR3 too. V and J are TRBV5-5 and TRBJ1-1; D is possibly TRBD1 (5 bases). The germline V gene encodes CDR1 SGHKS and CDR2 YYEKEE (reference sequence). V was shortened by 0 bases and J by 1 base, with 7 bases between the two germline ends. CDR3 size: 14 residues. The CDR3 sequence is CASSLEGENTEAFF. CDR3 DNA: TGTGCCAGCAGCTTGGAAGGGGAGAACACTGAAGCTTTCTTT.

This clone was detected only a few times. The chain couples TRBV10-3 to TRBJ2-1; D is ambiguous. This CDR3 is 12 amino acids long. Trimming shortened V by 2 bases and J by 9 bases, and 8 bases separated the two germline ends. From germline, CDR1 is ENHRY and CDR2 SYGVKD. DNA for the CDR3: TGTGCCATCAGTGAGACAACAGCTGAGCAGTTCTTC. As protein: CAISETTAEQFF.

V usage is TRBV19 and J usage is TRBJ1-2, with D unclear. The CDR3 extends over 14 amino acids. The V end was cut by 3 bases, the J end by 1 base, with 9 bases between. Germline values: CDR1 LNHDA, CDR2 SQIVND (reference sequence). The CDR3 is CASSMGYRNYGYTF. CDR3 nucleotide sequence: TGTGCCAGTAGTATGGGGTACCGTAACTATGGCTACACCTTC.

This clone was picked up a small number of times. The chain recombines TRBV6-1 with TRBJ2-5; possible D gene TRBD2, 5 bases. Trimming left V 7 bases short and J 0 bases short, with 9 bases between. This CDR3 is 13 amino acids long. Germline CDR1 is MNHNS and CDR2 is SASEGT. This CDR3 is CASKWGDQETQYF. In DNA, the CDR3 is TGTGCCAGCAAATGGGGAGACCAAGAGACCCAGTACTTC.

This chain joins TRBV10-2 and TRBJ2-2; 7 bases are a match to TRBD2. The V segment lost 7 bases and the J segment 3 bases; nucleotides outside the gene matches: 11. CDR3 length equals 16 residues. Per the germline V gene, CDR1 is WSHSY and CDR2 is SAAADI. In DNA, the CDR3 is TGCGCCAGCACGGGTGGCGGGGAGGGGTACACCGGGGAGCTGTTTTTT. Translation: CASTGGGEGYTGELFF.

The chain employs TRBV7-9 and TRBJ1-6; 7 positions agree with TRBD1. With V trimmed by 8 bases and J by 7 bases, 14 bases remained unmatched. Per the germline V gene, CDR1 is SEHNR and CDR2 is FQNEAQ (reference sequence). The CDR3 totals 16 residues. The CDR3 DNA sequence: TGTGCCAGCTCGACCACTGAGGGACAGCAAAATTCACCCCTCCACTTT. Protein product: CASSTTEGQQNSPLHF. The full variable domain, its missing parts supplied by reference TRBV7-9 and TRBJ1-6, is DTGVSQNPRHKITKRGQNVTFRCDPISEHNRLYWYRQTLGQGPEFLTYFQNEAQLEKSRLLSDRFSAERPKGSFSTLEIQRTEQGDSAMYLCASSTTEGQQNSPLHFGNGTRLTVT.

The chain couples TRBV7-9 to TRBJ2-2; 7 bases fit TRBD2. J lost 2 bases, V lost 5 bases, and 11 bases had no gene match. Germline lookup yields CDR1 SEHNR and CDR2 FQNEAQ (reference sequence). This CDR3 region has 17 residues. CDR3 in amino acids: CASSPFSGRANTGELFF. The CDR3 nucleotides read TGTGCCAGCAGCCCTTTTTCGGGGAGGGCTAACACCGGGGAGCTGTTTTTT.

With regard to this clone: Distinct nucleotide sequences in the sample also encode this CDR3. This chain joins TRBV10-3 and TRBJ1-5; D unclear. Germline loops: CDR1 ENHRY, CDR2 SYGVKD. The CDR3 spans 12 residues. Trimming pared 0 bases from V and 4 bases from J, leaving 1 base between. CDR3 region: CAISESNQPQHF. As DNA, the CDR3 is TGTGCCATCAGTGAGTCAAATCAGCCCCAGCATTTT.

The chain uses TRBV7-6 and TRBJ1-5, with TRBD1 matching over 10 bases. The V and J ends lost 8 bases and 4 bases, in that order; junction bases with no gene match: 2. The germline V gene has CDR1 SGHVS and CDR2 FNYEAQ. The CDR3 totals 13 residues. Here the CDR3 reads CASRQGANQPQHF. The CDR3, as DNA: TGTGCCAGCCGACAGGGGGCGAATCAGCCCCAGCATTTT. Full variable domain (missing parts from reference TRBV7-6 and TRBJ1-5): GAGVSQSPRYKVTKRGQDVALRCDPISGHVSLYWYRQALGQGPEFLTYFNYEAQQDKSGLPNDRFSAERPEGSISTLTIQRTEQRDSAMYRCASRQGANQPQHFGDGTRLSIL.

The rearrangement joins TRBV19 to TRBJ1-5, with D tentatively TRBD1 (6 bases). Trimming pared 4 bases from V and 9 bases from J, leaving 19 bases between. The germline V gene encodes CDR1 LNHDA and CDR2 SQIVND (reference sequence). The CDR3 has 15 amino acids. CDR3 protein: CASSTGGQVPRPQHF. The CDR3 DNA reads as TGTGCCAGTAGTACTGGGGGCCAGGTCCCCCGGCCCCAGCATTTT.

This clone was seen once. The chain couples TRBV7-2 to TRBJ1-2; no clear D gene. CDR1 SGHTA and CDR2 FQGNSA come from the germline V gene. This CDR3 region has 15 residues. V was clipped by 5 bases and J by 5 bases, with 18 bases between them. CDR3 region: CASSPQIGRQYGYTF. In nucleotides, the CDR3 is TGTGCCAGCAGCCCTCAAATCGGACGGCAATATGGCTACACCTTC.

This clone showed up just once. The chain links TRBV5-1 to TRBJ2-7; D tentatively reads TRBD1 or TRBD2 (6 bases each). Trimming shortened V by 4 bases and J by 2 bases, and 13 bases separated the two germline ends. The CDR3 sequence is 14 residues long. The germline CDR1 and CDR2 sequences are SGHRS and YFSETQ. The CDR3 coding sequence is TGCGCCAGCAGCAGGGGGGACAACGCCTACGAGCAGTACTTC. Protein sequence: CASSRGDNAYEQYF.

This clone was recorded once. The J gene is TRBJ2-2, the V gene TRBV7-3, with 8 bases identical to TRBD2. CDR3 length: 15 amino acids. The germline V gene encodes CDR1 SGHTA and CDR2 FQGTGA. Losses at the gene ends were 5 bases for V and 4 bases for J; bases not matched to a gene: 6. The CDR3 loop reads CASSAGLASTGELFF. CDR3 nucleotide sequence: TGTGCCAGCAGCGCCGGACTAGCCAGCACCGGGGAGCTGTTTTTT.

This rearrangement joins TRBV7-8 to TRBJ2-2, with D hard to call. The CDR3 covers 15 residues. The germline V gene encodes CDR1 SGHVS and CDR2 FQNEAQ. The ends were cut back, 4 bases at V and 2 bases at J, with 11 bases in the middle. CDR3 sequence reads: CASSSSRFNTGELFF. Here the CDR3 DNA reads TGTGCCAGCAGCTCCTCCCGCTTCAACACCGGGGAGCTGTTTTTT.

The chain combines TRBV6-6 with TRBJ1-1; no definite D call. The CDR3 is 14 residues long. Germline V lookup: CDR1 MNHNY, CDR2 SVGAGI (reference sequence). V was shortened by 2 bases and J by 3 bases, with 10 bases between the two germline ends. The CDR3 nucleotides read TGTGCCAGCAGTTACGGCGACGGTTACACTGAAGCTTTCTTT. Amino acid sequence: CASSYGDGYTEAFF.

This chain uses TRBV28 with TRBJ1-1, with 7 bases aligning to TRBD1. Germline CDR1 reads MDHEN; CDR2 reads SYDVKM. Trimming removed 3 bases from V and 10 bases from J; junction bases left unmatched: 8. There are 13 residues in the CDR3. The CDR3 DNA reads as TGTGCCAGCAGTTTTTCGGCAGGGGGGGGAGCTTTCTTT. It is translated as CASSFSAGGGAFF.

The rearrangement joins TRBV9 to TRBJ1-5; tentatively, D is TRBD1 (5 bases). V was clipped by 3 bases and J by 7 bases, with 20 bases between them. The germline gives CDR1 SGDLS, CDR2 YYNGEE. The CDR3 has 16 residues. The CDR3 region is CASSATQDTGGQPQHF. The CDR3 nucleotides are TGTGCCAGCAGCGCAACCCAGGACACCGGAGGACAGCCCCAGCATTTT.

The chain uses TRBV6-5 and TRBJ2-3, with D unclear. This CDR3 is 16 amino acids long. Trimming stripped 2 bases from V and 4 bases from J, with 16 bases between. Looked up from germline, CDR1 is MNHEY and CDR2 is SVGAGI. CDR3 loop: CASSYMGFQTADTQYF. The CDR3 DNA follows: TGTGCCAGCAGTTACATGGGCTTCCAAACAGCAGATACGCAGTATTTT.

This clone was detected once. CDR3 DNA sequence: TGTGCCAGTAACTCCGGACAGGGGGCTGGGGGCTACACCTTC. Protein: CASNSGQGAGGYTF. The rearrangement uses TRBV19 and TRBJ1-2, with 11 bases lining up with TRBD1. Germline CDR1 is LNHDA and CDR2 is SQIVND (reference sequence). V was clipped by 7 bases and J by 8 bases; unmatched bases: 9. The length of the CDR3 is 14 residues. The whole variable domain, filled in from reference TRBV19 and TRBJ1-2, reads DGGITQSPKYLFRKEGQNVTLSCEQNLNHDAMYWYRQDPGQGLRLIYYSQIVNDFQKGDIAEGYSVSREKKESFPLTVTSAQKNPTAFYLCASNSGQGAGGYTFGSGTRLTVV.

V usage is TRBV18 and J usage is TRBJ1-5, with TRBD1 as a possible D gene (6 bases). Germline V gene lookup returns CDR1 KGHSH and CDR2 LQKENI. V lost 2 bases and J lost 4, with 12 bases in between. The CDR3 consists of 15 residues. CDR3 in amino acids: CASSPGTNGNQPQHF. The DNA for the CDR3 is TGTGCCAGCTCACCAGGGACAAATGGGAATCAGCCCCAGCATTTT.

This clone turned up a few times. The chain is built from TRBV6-1 and TRBJ2-7, with 11 positions matching TRBD2. After removal of 6 bases from V and 2 bases from J, the junction contained 3 bases not matched to a gene. The CDR3 runs 14 residues. CDR1 MNHNS and CDR2 SASEGT come from the germline V gene. This chain's CDR3 is CASRGTSGTYEQYF. In nucleotides, the CDR3 is TGTGCCAGCAGGGGGACTAGCGGAACCTACGAGCAGTACTTC.

V is TRBV29-1 and J is TRBJ2-2; perhaps D is TRBD1 or TRBD2 (5 bases each). The V and J ends lost 4 bases and 5 bases respectively, with 11 bases between them. Germline CDR1 and CDR2: SQVTM and ANQGSEA. The CDR3 totals 13 residues. This CDR3 is CSVVRGGTGELFF. The DNA for the CDR3 is TGCAGCGTTGTGAGGGGCGGGACCGGGGAGCTGTTTTTT.

The rearrangement joins TRBV29-1 to TRBJ1-1; 9 bases are a match to TRBD1. V shed 4 bases and J 6 bases; nucleotides not matched to a gene: 6. Germline CDR1 SQVTM, CDR2 ANQGSEA. The CDR3 consists of 13 residues. This chain's CDR3 is CSVGRDREAEAFF. The DNA of the CDR3 is TGCAGCGTTGGGCGGGACAGGGAGGCTGAAGCTTTCTTT.

V and J are TRBV9 and TRBJ1-2; D remains ambiguous. The germline V gene has CDR1 SGDLS and CDR2 YYNGEE. The CDR3 runs 13 residues. Trimming shortened V by 0 bases and J by 5 bases, and 8 bases separated the two germline ends. In DNA, the CDR3 is TGTGCCAGCAGCGTAGACGGCGGTTATGGCTACACCTTC. Its translation: CASSVDGGYGYTF.

The chain employs TRBV7-3 and TRBJ2-2, with 7 bases matching TRBD2. The CDR3 consists of 13 residues. Germline V CDR1 and CDR2: SGHTA, FQGTGA. DNA of the CDR3: TGTGCAGGGTCCAGCGGGGCTACCGGGGAGCTGTTTTTT. It specifies CAGSSGATGELFF.

This clone was picked up a small number of times. The CDR3 DNA is TGTGCCAGCAGCCGAGCGGGGGCCTTTTACAATGAGCAGTTCTTC. It is translated as CASSRAGAFYNEQFF. The rearrangement joins TRBV28 to TRBJ2-1; TRBD2 matches at 8 bases. The J segment lost 4 bases and the V segment lost 6 bases, leaving 8 bases of the junction unmatched. The germline CDR1 and CDR2 sequences are MDHEN and SYDVKM. This CDR3 has 15 residues.

J is TRBJ2-5 and V is TRBV19, with D tentatively TRBD2 (5 bases). The CDR3 has 11 amino acids. Per germline, CDR1 LNHDA and CDR2 SQIVND (reference sequence). V was clipped by 7 bases and J by 3 bases, with 6 bases between them. CDR3 amino acids: CASKGEETQYF. The CDR3 region has the DNA TGTGCCAGTAAGGGAGAAGAGACCCAGTACTTC.